A selection of T cell receptor beta chains follows, all from one sample in a study of identifying expanded T cells in peripheral blood. Only in-frame clones appear in the TCRdb table, and some are missing; sequencing was by immunoSEQ multiplex PCR. Among nearly 60,000 clones listed, around 90% were seen once. Material for sequencing was blood. All receptors come from a person aged 18-70 years in good health. CDR3s include the opening cysteine and the closing phenylalanine or tryptophan. The order of the fields is D gene, V gene, clone size, J gene, CDR3 DNA, CDR3 protein. A D gene is named only where the DNA matches it firmly. Rows give clone size only sometimes, using once, few, many, or a class for an expanded clone.

NA	TRBV6-5	NA	TRBJ2-5	TGTGCCAGCAGCCCGCAGGGACAAGAGACCCAGTACTTC	CASSPQGQETQYF
NA	TRBV2	once	TRBJ1-1	TGTGCCAGCAAGCGGAACACTGAAGCTTTCTTT	CASKRNTEAFF
NA	TRBV5-1	NA	TRBJ2-2	TGCGCCAGCAGCTTGGAGGCACTAGCAGGAACCGGGGAGCTGTTTTTT	CASSLEALAGTGELFF
NA	TRBV7-2	NA	TRBJ2-7	TGTGCCAGCGGCACGGGCGGGGCCTCCTACGAGCAGTACTTC	CASGTGGASYEQYF
NA	TRBV25-1	NA	TRBJ2-7	TGTGCCAGCAGTGAAAACTCGTACGAGCAGTACTTC	CASSENSYEQYF
NA	TRBV7-2	NA	TRBJ2-3	TGTGCCAGCAGCTTAGTATCTTCCACACCAGGAGATTTT	CASSLVSSTPGDF
TRBD1	TRBV18	NA	TRBJ1-3	TGTGCCAGCTCACCCTCGGACAGGGGCTCTGGAAACACCATATATTTT	CASSPSDRGSGNTIYF
TRBD1	TRBV2	NA	TRBJ2-1	TGTGCCAGCAGTGAATCTGGGACAGGTCTCGATGAGCAGTTCTTC	CASSESGTGLDEQFF
NA	TRBV15	NA	TRBJ2-4	TGTGCCACCAGCAGGCCGGGACTTTTCATTCAGTACTTC	CATSRPGLFIQYF
NA	TRBV9	few	TRBJ1-6	TGTGCCAGCAGCGTAGGCGTGGGGGATAGACCCCTCCACTTT	CASSVGVGDRPLHF
NA	TRBV25-1	NA	TRBJ2-3	TGTGCCAGCAGTGAAACGGGGTACCTCAGAGATACGCAGTATTTT	CASSETGYLRDTQYF
NA	TRBV7-8	NA	TRBJ2-2	TGTGCCAGCAGCCTAACCACCGGGGAGCTGTTTTTT	CASSLTTGELFF
NA	TRBV9	NA	TRBJ2-2	TGTGCCAGCAGCGTAGGGGTCGGGCCCGGCTTGGGGAACACCGGGGAGCTGTTTTTT	CASSVGVGPGLGNTGELFF
NA	TRBV6-4	NA	TRBJ1-2	TGTGCCAGCAGTCCAAGGCAGGGAGATGGCTACACCTTC	CASSPRQGDGYTF
NA	TRBV4-1	NA	TRBJ2-4	TGCGCCAGCAGCCAGCAGTTCGGGAGTGGGGGAAACATTCAGTACTTC	CASSQQFGSGGNIQYF
TRBD2	TRBV7-2	NA	TRBJ2-1	TGTGCCAGCAGCTTCCCACTAGCGGGGGGGTACAATGAGCAGTTCTTC	CASSFPLAGGYNEQFF
NA	TRBV7-2	NA	TRBJ2-3	TGTGCCAGCAGCCTCGGAGGCCACGGCACAGATACGCAGTATTTT	CASSLGGHGTDTQYF
NA	TRBV6-5	NA	TRBJ1-1	TGTGCCAGCAGCCTCACGCTAAACGGGGGGGCTGAAGCTTTCTTT	CASSLTLNGGAEAFF
TRBD1	TRBV19	NA	TRBJ2-1	TGTGCCAGTAGTTACATCGGGCAGACAGGGGGGAATGAGCAGTTCTTC	CASSYIGQTGGNEQFF
NA	TRBV4-3	NA	TRBJ1-1	TGCGCCAGCAGCCAAGAGGGCACAGGGCGAAACACTGAAGCTTTCTTT	CASSQEGTGRNTEAFF
NA	TRBV7-2	NA	TRBJ2-7	TGTGCCAGCAGCTTAGCCCCACAGGGACGCGAGCAGTACTTC	CASSLAPQGREQYF
TRBD1	TRBV7-9	NA	TRBJ2-1	TGTGCCTCAGTTGGACAGGGTTCCTACAATGAGCAGTTCTTC	CASVGQGSYNEQFF
TRBD1	TRBV27	NA	TRBJ1-1	TGTGCCAGCAGTTCCTTACAGGGGTTGGGGGAAGCTTTCTTT	CASSSLQGLGEAFF
NA	TRBV28	NA	TRBJ2-5	TGTGCCAGCAGTTTATCTAGGGAGACCCAGTACTTC	CASSLSRETQYF
NA	TRBV7-2	NA	TRBJ2-5	TGTGCCAGCAGCCGGCTGGCAACCCAGTACTTC	CASSRLATQYF
NA	TRBV5-1	NA	TRBJ2-2	TGCGCCAGTTGTCCAAGCCTATCCTTCTCTAACACCGGGGAGCTGTTTTTT	CASCPSLSFSNTGELFF
NA	TRBV7-6	NA	TRBJ2-5	TGTGCCAGCAGCTGGCAGGGGGGAGAGACCCAGTACTTC	CASSWQGGETQYF
NA	TRBV27	NA	TRBJ2-7	TGTGCCAGCAGTACAGACAGGCTTTGGCAATACGAGCAGTACTTC	CASSTDRLWQYEQYF
NA	TRBV29-1	NA	TRBJ1-3	TGCAGCGTTGCAGGCGGGACACCTGGAAACACCATATATTTT	CSVAGGTPGNTIYF
NA	TRBV29-1	few	TRBJ2-1	TGCAGCGTTGTGTGGGTTGGACGGAATGAGCAGTTCTTC	CSVVWVGRNEQFF
NA	TRBV13	NA	TRBJ2-1	TGTGCCAGCAGCTTACGTCGGGCGACTAGATCCTACAATGAGCAGTTCTTC	CASSLRRATRSYNEQFF
NA	TRBV6-5	NA	TRBJ2-7	TGTGCCAGCGCGAGGGACGTTTACCCCTACGAGCAGTACTTC	CASARDVYPYEQYF
TRBD2	TRBV10-1	NA	TRBJ2-1	TGCGCCAGCAGTGAACCCCTCCCCGGGAGGGCCTGTGAGCAGTTCTTC	CASSEPLPGRACEQFF
TRBD1	TRBV9	NA	TRBJ1-2	TGTGCCAGCAGCGCCAGCCGGGACAGGGACGATTATGGCTACACCTTC	CASSASRDRDDYGYTF
NA	TRBV30	NA	TRBJ1-2	TGTGCCCGGGAGACAGTCTATGGCTACACCTTC	CARETVYGYTF
NA	TRBV9	NA	TRBJ2-1	TGTGCCAGCAGCGTATGGGGCGCCGCCGGCAATGAGCAGTTCTTC	CASSVWGAAGNEQFF
NA	TRBV30	NA	TRBJ1-3	TGTGCCTGGAGTGCTTGGTCTTCGGGACACACCATATATTTT	CAWSAWSSGHTIYF
TRBD1	TRBV6-1	few	TRBJ1-2	TGTGCCAGCAACGACAGGGCGGATGGCTACACCTTC	CASNDRADGYTF
TRBD2	TRBV2	NA	TRBJ2-7	TGTGCCAGCAGTGAAGGGTCCTTAGCGGGAGGCTACGAGCAGTACTTC	CASSEGSLAGGYEQYF
NA	TRBV29-1	NA	TRBJ1-1	TGCAGCGGACTTGCCAGGGGTGATGAAGCTTTCTTT	CSGLARGDEAFF
TRBD2	TRBV10-3	NA	TRBJ2-1	TGTGCCGCCACTAGCGGCAACAACATTAATGAGCAGTTCTTC	CAATSGNNINEQFF
NA	TRBV14	NA	TRBJ2-4	TGTGCCAGCAGCAAACAGACCTTAGCCAAAAACATTCAGTACTTC	CASSKQTLAKNIQYF
NA	TRBV19	NA	TRBJ1-2	TGTGCCAGTAGTAGGTCCCAGGGCTCCAACTATGGCTACACCTTC	CASSRSQGSNYGYTF
NA	TRBV7-8	NA	TRBJ1-1	TGTGCCAGCAGCTTAGTGGGTGCTGAAGCTTTCTTT	CASSLVGAEAFF
NA	TRBV18	NA	TRBJ2-3	TGTGCCAGCTCACCACCGGGGGGTGGCACAGATACGCAGTATTTT	CASSPPGGGTDTQYF
NA	TRBV6-6	once	TRBJ2-7	TGTGCCAGCAGCCCCTTAGCCTACGAGCAGTACTTC	CASSPLAYEQYF
NA	TRBV28	NA	TRBJ1-2	TGTGCCAGCAGTCCCTTTAACGGTATCGGCTATGGCTACACCTTC	CASSPFNGIGYGYTF
NA	TRBV7-2	NA	TRBJ1-1	TGTGCCAGCAGCTTAAGGTTCCTGCAAAAAGGCTGGTCTGAAGCTTTCTTT	CASSLRFLQKGWSEAFF
NA	TRBV9	NA	TRBJ1-2	TGTGCCAGCAGCACACGGGCTCAAGAGGCAACAGGTGGCTACACCTTC	CASSTRAQEATGGYTF
NA	TRBV28	NA	TRBJ1-5	TGTGCCAGCAGTTTCTCAGACAGTCAGCCCCAGCATTTT	CASSFSDSQPQHF
NA	TRBV7-2	NA	TRBJ1-1	TGTGCCAGCAGCTTAGGGGGATCTGAAGCTTTCTTT	CASSLGGSEAFF
TRBD1	TRBV11-2	NA	TRBJ2-2	TGTGCCAGCAGCGTTCACCCCGGGACAGGGGGCACCGGGGAGCTGTTTTTT	CASSVHPGTGGTGELFF
TRBD1	TRBV25-1	NA	TRBJ2-7	TGTGCCAGCAGTGAATCACGGGACAGGGGGGGCTACGAGCAGTACTTC	CASSESRDRGGYEQYF
NA	TRBV5-1	once	TRBJ2-5	TGCGCCAGCAGCTTGGCCGGTGTGGGGGAGACCCAGTACTTC	CASSLAGVGETQYF
NA	TRBV9	NA	TRBJ1-3	TGTGCCAGCAGCGTGCAGGGTTCTTCCATATATTTT	CASSVQGSSIYF
NA	TRBV6-4	NA	TRBJ2-5	TGTGCCAGGATCCCAGGGGTGGCGGAGACCCAGTACTTC	CARIPGVAETQYF
TRBD2	TRBV28	NA	TRBJ2-7	TGTGCCAGCATTGGGAGGGTTGGTGAGCAGTACTTC	CASIGRVGEQYF
TRBD1	TRBV7-3	once	TRBJ2-1	TGTGCCAGCAGGCAAACCCCCGGGACAGGGGACGAGCAGTTCTTC	CASRQTPGTGDEQFF